The text below deals with one T cell receptor (beta chain). The antigen is undetermined. As to time point: week 11, during vaccination. Vaccine doses each comprised 300 ug of mutant IDH1 20-mer peptide, with topical imiquimod. Only in-frame clones appear in the TCRdb table, and some are missing; sequencing was by immunoSEQ multiplex PCR. Among some 25,000 clones listed, approximately 80% were seen once. The CDR3 covers 16 residues. After removal of 2 bases from V and 4 bases from J, the junction contained 13 bases not matched to a gene. Germline lookup yields CDR1 GTSNPN and CDR2 SVGIG (reference sequence). This entry is derived from a study of a mutant IDH1 vaccine in newly diagnosed glioma. Study-level information: The treated population exhibited a male proportion of about 60%, a female proportion of roughly 40%, and a mean age of approximately 41 years.

The J gene is TRBJ1-2, the V gene TRBV30, with TRBD1 matching over 7 bases. Sequencing used PBMCs, obtained from a glioma patient whose treatment included an IDH1 peptide vaccine. The source of this sequence is a woman between 18 and 29 years old with glioma. The CDR3, as DNA: TGTGCCTGGAGTCCCCAGACGAACAGGGGTCTCTATGGCTACACCTTC. Amino acid sequence: CAWSPQTNRGLYGYTF.